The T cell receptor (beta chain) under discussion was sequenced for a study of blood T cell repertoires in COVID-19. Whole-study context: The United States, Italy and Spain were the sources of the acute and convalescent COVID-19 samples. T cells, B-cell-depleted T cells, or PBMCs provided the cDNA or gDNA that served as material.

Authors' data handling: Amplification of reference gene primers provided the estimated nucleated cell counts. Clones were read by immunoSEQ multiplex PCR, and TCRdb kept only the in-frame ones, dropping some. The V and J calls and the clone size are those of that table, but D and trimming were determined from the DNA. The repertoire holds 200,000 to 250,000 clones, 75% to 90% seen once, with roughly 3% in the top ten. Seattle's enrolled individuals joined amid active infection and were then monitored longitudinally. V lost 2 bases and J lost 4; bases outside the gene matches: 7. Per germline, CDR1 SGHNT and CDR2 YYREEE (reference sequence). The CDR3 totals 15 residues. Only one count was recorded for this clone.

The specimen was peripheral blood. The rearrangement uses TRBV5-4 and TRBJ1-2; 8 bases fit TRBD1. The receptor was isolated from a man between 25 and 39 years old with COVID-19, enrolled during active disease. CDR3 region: CASSFGTGIVYGYTF. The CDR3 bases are TGTGCCAGCAGCTTCGGGACAGGCATCGTCTATGGCTACACCTTC.